This entry describes one TCR beta chain. Its antigen is not known. The data were obtained in a study of cytomegalovirus exposure and HLA in healthy donors. Overall study: Around 80 million unique TCR sequences came from HLA-typed donors in an early release.

Findings and limits, study-wide: Most sequenced TCRs were rare (though some public TCRs occurred in many donors). It was in a later analysis that TCR association rates were seen to vary by HLA locus, highest for DRB1 and lowest for HLA-C. Association with HLA alleles at 0.05 false discovery rate was found for 15,000 to 20,000 TCR beta sequences in a later analysis.

V dropped 0 bases and J dropped 0 bases, with 13 bases sitting between them. The CDR3 spans 16 residues. Per germline, CDR1 GTSNPN and CDR2 SVGIG (reference sequence). The primer mix had 60 Vbeta and 13 Jbeta primers. Profiling relied on immunoSEQ multiplex PCR, and the TCRdb table lists in-frame clones only, not all of them. In the table there are about 120,000 clones, roughly 79% of which are singletons. This sequence was found in a woman in her late teens or twenties in good health and CMV-seronegative. The chain uses TRBV30 and TRBJ2-3, with D possibly being TRBD1 (5 bases). Sample: PBMCs. The CDR3 DNA reads as TGTGCCTGGAGTGTACCAGGACAAACTAGCACAGATACGCAGTATTTT. Residues: CAWSVPGQTSTDTQYF. The whole variable domain, filled in from reference TRBV30 and TRBJ2-3, reads SQTIHQWPATLVQPVGSPLSLECTVEGTSNPNLYWYRQAAGRGLQLLFYSVGIGQISSEVPQNLSASRPQDRQFILSSKKLLLSDSGFYLCAWSVPGQTSTDTQYFGPGTRLTVL.